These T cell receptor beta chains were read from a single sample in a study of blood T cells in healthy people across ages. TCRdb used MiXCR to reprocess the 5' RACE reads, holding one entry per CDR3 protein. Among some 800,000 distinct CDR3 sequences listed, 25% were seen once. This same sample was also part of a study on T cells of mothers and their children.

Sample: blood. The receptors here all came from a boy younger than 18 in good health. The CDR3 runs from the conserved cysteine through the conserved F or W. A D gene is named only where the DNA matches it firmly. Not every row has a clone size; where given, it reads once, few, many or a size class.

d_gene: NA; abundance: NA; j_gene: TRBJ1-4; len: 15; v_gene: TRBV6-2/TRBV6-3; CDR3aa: CASSSPDTTNEKLFF; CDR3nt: TGTGCCAGCAGTTCCCCGGACACAACTAATGAAAAACTGTTTTTT
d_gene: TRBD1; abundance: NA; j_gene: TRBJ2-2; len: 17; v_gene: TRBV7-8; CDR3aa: CASSLVQGETYTGELFF; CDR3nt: TGTGCCAGCAGCTTAGTACAGGGGGAAACGTACACCGGGGAGCTGTTTTTT
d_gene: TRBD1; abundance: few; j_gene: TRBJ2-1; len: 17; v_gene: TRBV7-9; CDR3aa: CASSLPYPGTGVGEQFF; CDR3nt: TGTGCCAGCAGCCTACCCTACCCCGGGACAGGGGTAGGTGAGCAGTTCTTC
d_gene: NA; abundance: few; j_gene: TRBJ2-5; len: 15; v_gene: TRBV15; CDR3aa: CATSRAQDRQETQYF; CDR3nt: TGTGCCACCAGCAGAGCCCAAGACAGGCAAGAGACCCAGTACTTC
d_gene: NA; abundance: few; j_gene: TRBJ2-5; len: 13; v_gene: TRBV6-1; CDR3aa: CASMKAAEETQYF; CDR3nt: TGTGCCAGCATGAAGGCAGCCGAAGAGACCCAGTACTTC
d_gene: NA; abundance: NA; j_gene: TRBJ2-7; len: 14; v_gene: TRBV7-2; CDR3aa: CASSLVWDSYEQYF; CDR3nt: TGTGCCAGCAGCTTAGTGTGGGACTCCTACGAGCAGTATTTC
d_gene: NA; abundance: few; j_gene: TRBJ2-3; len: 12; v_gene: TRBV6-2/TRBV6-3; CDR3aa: CASSSVVDTQYF; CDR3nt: TGTGCCAGCAGTTCAGTTGTGGATACGCAGTATTTT
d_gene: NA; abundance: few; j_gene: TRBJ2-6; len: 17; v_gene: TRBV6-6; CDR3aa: CASSYSSSLSGANVLTF; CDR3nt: TGTGCCAGCAGTTACTCGTCATCACTCTCTGGGGCCAACGTCCTGACTTTC
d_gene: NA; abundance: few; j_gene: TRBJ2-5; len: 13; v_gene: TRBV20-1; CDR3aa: CSASRQGKETQYF; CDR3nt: TGCAGCGCCAGTCGGCAGGGGAAAGAGACCCAGTACTTC
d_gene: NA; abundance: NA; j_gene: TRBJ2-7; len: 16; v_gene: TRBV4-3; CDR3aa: CASSQALGGDTYEQYF; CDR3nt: TGCGCCAGCAGCCAAGCTTTGGGCGGCGATACCTACGAGCAGTACTTC
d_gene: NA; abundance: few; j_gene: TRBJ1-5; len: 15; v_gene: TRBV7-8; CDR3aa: CASSKGEVGNQPQHF; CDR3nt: TGTGCCAGCAGCAAGGGGGAGGTTGGCAATCAGCCCCAGCATTTT
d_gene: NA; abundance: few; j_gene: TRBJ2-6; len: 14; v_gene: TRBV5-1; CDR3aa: CASSLPTVANVLTF; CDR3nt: TGCGCCAGCAGCTTGCCGACCGTAGCCAACGTCCTGACTTTC
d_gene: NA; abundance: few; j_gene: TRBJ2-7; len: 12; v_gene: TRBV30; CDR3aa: CAWSGGPYEQYF; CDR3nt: TGTGCCTGGAGCGGTGGACCCTACGAGCAGTACTTC
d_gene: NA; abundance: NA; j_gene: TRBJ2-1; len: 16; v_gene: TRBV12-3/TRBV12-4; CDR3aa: CASSLDGGGPYNEQFF; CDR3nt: TGTGCCAGCAGTTTAGATGGAGGAGGTCCCTACAATGAGCAGTTCTTC
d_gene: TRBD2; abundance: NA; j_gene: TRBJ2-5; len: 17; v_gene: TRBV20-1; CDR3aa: CSARDSLAGGLQETQYF; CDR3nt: TGCAGTGCTAGAGATTCGCTAGCGGGGGGCCTACAAGAGACCCAGTACTTC
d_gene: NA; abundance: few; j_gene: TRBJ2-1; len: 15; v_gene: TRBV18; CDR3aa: CASSPARSSCNEQFF; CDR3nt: TGTGCCAGCTCACCGGCTCGGTCCTCCTGCAATGAGCAGTTCTTC
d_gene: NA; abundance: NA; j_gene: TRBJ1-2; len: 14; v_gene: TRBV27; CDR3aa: CASSPGPPTYGYTF; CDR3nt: TGTGCCAGCAGTCCGGGGCCCCCGACCTATGGCTACACCTTC
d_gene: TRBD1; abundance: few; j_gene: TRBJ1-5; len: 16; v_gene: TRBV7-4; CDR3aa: CASSLTGTGYHQPQHF; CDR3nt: TGTGCCAGCAGCCTTACCGGGACAGGGTACCATCAGCCCCAGCATTTT
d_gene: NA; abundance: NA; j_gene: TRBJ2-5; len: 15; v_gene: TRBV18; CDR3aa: CASSFGGMDIETQYF; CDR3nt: TGTGCCAGCTCATTCGGAGGGATGGATATAGAGACCCAGTACTTC
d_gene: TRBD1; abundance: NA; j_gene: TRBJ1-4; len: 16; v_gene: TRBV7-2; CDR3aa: CASSRQGGILNEKLFF; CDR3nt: TGTGCCAGCAGCCGACAGGGGGGAATTCTGAATGAAAAACTGTTTTTT
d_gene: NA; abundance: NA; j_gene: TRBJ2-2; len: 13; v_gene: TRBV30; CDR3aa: CAWSGLLTGELFF; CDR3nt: TGTGCCTGGAGTGGATTGCTGACCGGGGAGCTGTTTTTT
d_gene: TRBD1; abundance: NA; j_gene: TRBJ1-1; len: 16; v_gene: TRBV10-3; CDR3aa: CAISAHGDSPNTEAFF; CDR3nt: TGTGCCATCAGCGCTCACGGGGACAGCCCGAACACTGAAGCTTTCTTT
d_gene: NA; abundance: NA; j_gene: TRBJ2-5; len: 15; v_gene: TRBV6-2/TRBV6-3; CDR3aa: CASSSPTDIQETQYF; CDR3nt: TGTGCCAGCAGTTCTCCAACGGATATCCAAGAGACCCAGTACTTC
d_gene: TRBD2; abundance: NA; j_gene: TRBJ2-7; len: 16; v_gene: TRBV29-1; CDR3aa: CSVATPGGRKVNEQYF; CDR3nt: TGCAGCGTCGCCACGCCTGGCGGGAGGAAAGTTAACGAGCAGTACTTC
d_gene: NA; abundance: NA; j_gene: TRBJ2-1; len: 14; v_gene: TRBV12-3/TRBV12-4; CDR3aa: CASSFSVSYNEQFF; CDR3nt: TGTGCCAGCAGTTTTTCGGTTTCCTACAATGAGCAGTTCTTC
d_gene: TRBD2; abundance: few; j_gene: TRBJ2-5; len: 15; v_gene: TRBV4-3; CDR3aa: CASSQAWGGLETQYF; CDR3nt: TGCGCCAGCAGCCAGGCGTGGGGAGGGTTAGAGACCCAGTACTTC
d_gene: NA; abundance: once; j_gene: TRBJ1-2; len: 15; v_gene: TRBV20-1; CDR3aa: CSARDGGSGNYGYTF; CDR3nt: TGCAGTGCTAGAGATGGGGGTTCGGGTAACTATGGCTACACCTTC
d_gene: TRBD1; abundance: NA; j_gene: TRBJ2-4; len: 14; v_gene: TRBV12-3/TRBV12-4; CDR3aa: CASSLGDRSSIQYF; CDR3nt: TGTGCCAGCAGTTTGGGGGACAGGAGCTCCATTCAGTACTTC
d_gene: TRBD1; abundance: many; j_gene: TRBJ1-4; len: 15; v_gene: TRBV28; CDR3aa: CASSRRTGGDEKLFF; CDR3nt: TGTGCCAGCAGTAGAAGGACAGGGGGCGATGAAAAACTGTTTTTT